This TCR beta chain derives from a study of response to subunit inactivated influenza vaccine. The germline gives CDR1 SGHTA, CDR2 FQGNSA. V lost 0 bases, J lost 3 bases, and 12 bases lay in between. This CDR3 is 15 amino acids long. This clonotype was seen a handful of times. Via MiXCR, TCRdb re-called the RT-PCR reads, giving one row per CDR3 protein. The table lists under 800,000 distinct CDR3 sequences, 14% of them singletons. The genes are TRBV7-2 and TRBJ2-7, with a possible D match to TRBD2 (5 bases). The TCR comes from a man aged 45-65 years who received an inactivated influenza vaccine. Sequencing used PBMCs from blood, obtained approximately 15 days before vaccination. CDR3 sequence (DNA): TGTGCCAGCAGCTTAGCTTCGGCTAGCTACTACGAGCAGTACTTC. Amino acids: CASSLASASYYEQYF.